These 17 T cell receptor beta chains were all obtained from the same sample, sequenced in a study of shared clonotypes between healthy human individuals. Profiling relied on immunoSEQ multiplex PCR, and the TCRdb table lists in-frame clones only, not all of them. The sample carries about 1.1 million clones, around three quarters recorded once. The sample comprised memory CD4+ T cells from PBMCs. Subset reported: CD45RA-negative fraction. The receptors were sampled from a man between 18 and 35 years old in good health. Some clones in this sample may be carry-over from other donors' samples.

This clone was recorded a few times. V is TRBV5-1 and J is TRBJ2-5; the D is unclear. The CDR3 length is 14 residues. The V gene's germline CDR1 is SGHRS and CDR2 YFSETQ. The V gene lost 0 bases and the J gene lost 5 bases, with 11 bases spanning the gap. CDR3 sequence reads: CASSLDRAEETQYF. CDR3 DNA sequence: TGCGCCAGCAGCTTGGATCGGGCGGAGGAGACCCAGTACTTC.

The rearrangement joins TRBV7-3 to TRBJ2-1; TRBD2 matches at 12 bases. The junction had 0 bases not matched to a gene; V was cut back by 5 bases and J by 4 bases. From germline, CDR1 is SGHTA and CDR2 FQGTGA. This CDR3 has 14 residues. CDR3 coding DNA: TGTGCCAGCAGCGGACTAGCGGGGTACAATGAGCAGTTCTTC. Translation: CASSGLAGYNEQFF.

Remarks on this clone: Germline and junction disagree at one end, which may indicate a read error. The V call is TRBV30, the J call TRBJ2-3, with D perhaps TRBD1 (5 bases). Germline V gives CDR1 GTSNPN, CDR2 SVGIG (reference sequence). The length of the CDR3 is 15 residues. For the CDR3, the DNA is TGTGCCTGGACCAAACTGGCGGCAGGCACAGGTACGCAGTATTTT. Its translation is CAWTKLAAGTGTQYF.

This clone was counted at least ten times. The sample contains more than one DNA sequence encoding this CDR3. The V gene is TRBV5-1, the J gene TRBJ1-1; 7 nucleotides line up with TRBD1. Trimming at V came to 3 bases and at J to 2 bases, leaving 7 bases not matched to a gene. The CDR3 length is 15 residues. Germline loops: CDR1 SGHRS, CDR2 YFSETQ. This chain's CDR3 is CASSSQGTGNTEAFF. DNA of the CDR3: TGCGCCAGCAGCTCACAGGGGACCGGCAACACTGAAGCTTTCTTT.

The CDR3 nucleotides are TGCGCCAGCAGCCGAGAGACAGGGGGCTTCTACAATGAGCAGTTCTTC. It codes for CASSRETGGFYNEQFF. V is TRBV4-1 and J is TRBJ2-1; 10 bases agree with TRBD1. The CDR3 loop spans 16 amino acids. Germline trimming cut 4 bases from V and 3 bases from J; bases unmatched to any gene: 6. CDR1 and CDR2 (germline): MGHRA, YSYEKL.

Ten or more counts support this clone. V is TRBV4-3 and J is TRBJ1-2, with unresolved D. The CDR3 is made up of 14 amino acids. From germline, CDR1 is LGHNA and CDR2 YSLEER. Trimming took 1 base from V and 6 from J, leaving 12 bases between them. The CDR3 loop reads CASSQGVGPNGYTF. Written as DNA, the CDR3 is TGCGCCAGCAGCCAAGGGGTCGGGCCCAATGGCTACACCTTC.

This clone was detected only a few times. V and J are TRBV2 and TRBJ2-1; 7 nucleotides agree with TRBD1. This CDR3 is 13 amino acids long. Trimming cost V 5 bases and J 4 bases; bases outside gene matches: 2. The V gene's germline CDR1 is SNHLY and CDR2 FYNNEI. The CDR3 spells CASSSRGYNEQFF. CDR3 DNA sequence: TGTGCCAGCAGTAGCAGGGGGTACAATGAGCAGTTCTTC.

The rearrangement uses TRBV11-2 and TRBJ1-4; a possible D gene is TRBD1 (5 bases). The CDR3 consists of 17 residues. V was pared by 4 bases and J by 2 bases, with 17 bases between. The germline gives CDR1 SGHAT, CDR2 FQNNGV. CDR3 DNA sequence: TGTGCCAGCAGCTATAGCCCGCGCCAGGGCACTAATGAAAAACTGTTTTTT. Translation: CASSYSPRQGTNEKLFF.

This chain's CDR3 is CASSRRYRALGSYEQYF. CDR3 DNA: TGTGCCAGTAGTAGGAGATACAGGGCCCTTGGCTCCTACGAGCAGTACTTC. The chain couples TRBV19 to TRBJ2-7; maybe TRBD1 (6 bases). The length of the CDR3 is 17 residues. Germline V gene lookup returns CDR1 LNHDA and CDR2 SQIVND (reference sequence). V was cut by 4 bases and J by 0 bases, with 19 bases left in between.

CDR3 nucleotides: TGTGCCAGCCAACGTAGGACTAGCGGGAGCTACGAGCAGTACTTC. Translation gives CASQRRTSGSYEQYF. This rearrangement joins TRBV27 to TRBJ2-7, with 13 bases fitting TRBD2. This CDR3 has 15 residues. Germline loops: CDR1 MNHEY, CDR2 SMNVEV (reference sequence). The ends lost 8 bases at V and 3 bases at J; junction bases unmatched: 7.

A word on this clone: This specimen includes other DNA sequences encoding the same CDR3. The V call is TRBV27, the J call TRBJ2-7, with a tentative D call TRBD2 (5 bases). V lost 2 bases to trimming and J lost 1 base, with 6 bases between them. The CDR3 is made up of 13 amino acids. Germline lookup yields CDR1 MNHEY and CDR2 SMNVEV (reference sequence). CDR3 bases: TGTGCCAGCAGTTTACGCGGGTCCTACGAGCAGTACTTC. Its protein product is CASSLRGSYEQYF.

This clone was counted between two and nine times. The CDR3 spells CASSVGRAAKDEQYF. The CDR3 DNA reads TGTGCCAGCAGCGTAGGACGGGCCGCCAAGGACGAGCAGTACTTC. This chain connects TRBV9 to TRBJ2-7; D gene uncertain. The CDR3 length is 15 residues. Germline V CDR1 and CDR2: SGDLS, YYNGEE. The ends were cut back, 0 bases at V and 5 bases at J, with 15 bases in the middle. Variable domain in full (rest from reference TRBV9 and TRBJ2-7): DSGVTQTPKHLITATGQRVTLRCSPRSGDLSVYWYQQSLDQGLQFLIQYYNGEERAKGNILERFSAQQFPDLHSELNLSSLELGDSALYFCASSVGRAAKDEQYFGPGTRLTVT.

The chain couples TRBV27 to TRBJ1-1; unclear D gene. Between the trimmed V and J ends, which lost 6 bases and 4 bases, there was a span of 15 bases. Germline lookup yields CDR1 MNHEY and CDR2 SMNVEV (reference sequence). CDR3 length: 14 amino acids. The CDR3 nucleotides are TGTGCCAGCAGCCAGCGGCCCCGGGGCACTGAAGCTTTCTTT. It yields the protein CASSQRPRGTEAFF.

The chain has TRBV6-5 and TRBJ1-1, with D possibly matching TRBD1 (6 bases). Trimming took off 6 bases at V and 11 bases at J, with 25 bases between the two ends. The length of the CDR3 is 15 residues. Germline V gene sequence: CDR1 MNHEY, CDR2 SVGAGI. The CDR3 region has the DNA TGTGCCAGCAGACCCTCGCAAGCGAGGGGGAGCCGGGCTTTCTTT. Translation gives CASRPSQARGSRAFF.

The chain joins TRBV19 to TRBJ1-5; D remains unclear. The CDR3 covers 14 residues. V was cut by 3 bases and J by 5 bases, with 11 bases left in between. Germline V CDR1 and CDR2: LNHDA, SQIVND (reference sequence). In DNA form, the CDR3 reads TGTGCCAGTAGTATGGTACGAAGGGATCAGCCCCAGCATTTT. It translates to CASSMVRRDQPQHF. The full variable domain, rest sourced from reference TRBV19 and TRBJ1-5, is DGGITQSPKYLFRKEGQNVTLSCEQNLNHDAMYWYRQDPGQGLRLIYYSQIVNDFQKGDIAEGYSVSREKKESFPLTVTSAQKNPTAFYLCASSMVRRDQPQHFGDGTRLSIL.

The genes are TRBV4-3 and TRBJ2-2, with 8 bases aligning to TRBD2. The CDR3 consists of 17 residues. Germline V gene data show CDR1 as LGHNA and CDR2 as YSLEER. V was pared by 1 base and J by 1 base, with 5 bases of the junction left unmatched. The CDR3 nucleotides read TGCGCCAGCAGCCAAGGAGCAGCGGGGGAGAACACCGGGGAGCTGTTTTTT. It encodes CASSQGAAGENTGELFF.

This clone was observed once. The chain links TRBV28 to TRBJ2-7; TRBD1 agrees at 10 bases. This CDR3 is 13 amino acids long. Germline V lookup: CDR1 MDHEN, CDR2 SYDVKM. J lost 0 bases, V lost 10 bases, and 3 bases had no gene match. CDR3 nucleotide sequence: TGTGCCACAAGGACAGGGGGCTCCTACGAGCAGTACTTC. As protein: CATRTGGSYEQYF.